The clone carrying this T cell receptor (beta chain) was found once. Its antigen is as yet unknown. Unexposed donor CD4+ T cells date from about 2011-2018, before the COVID-19 pandemic. Isolation of CD4+ T cells took place after about 9 days in culture. Unexposed-donor CD4+ T cells were probed with SARS-CoV-2 S/N and four cold-coronavirus spikes, cells permitting. Trimming cost V 5 bases and J 6 bases; bases outside gene matches: 0. This CDR3 contains 11 residues. The data derive from a study of CD4 T cells in relation to SARS-CoV-2 and coronaviruses. About the study: ViraFEST: approximately ten-day antigen culture of PBMCs, then TCR beta CDR3 sequencing. No peptide or an HIV-1 Nef peptide pool served as negative control.

TCRdb keeps only in-frame clones here, not all; method: immunoSEQ multiplex PCR. Found here are 20,000 to 25,000 clones, approximately 82% of them singletons; the top ten hold approximately 15%. Findings and caveats of the study: Monoreactive clones expanded significantly more to SARS-CoV-2 than crossreactive clones did.

The chain links TRBV12-3 or TRBV12-4 to TRBJ1-1, with 7 bases aligning to TRBD1. This receptor was taken from a human donor in good health. Sequenced material: CD4+ T cells from PBMCs, cultured in vitro. CDR3 nucleotides: TGTGCCAGCAGTCAGGGGGCTGAAGCTTTCTTT. Translating gives CASSQGAEAFF.